The present entry profiles one T cell receptor beta chain with its context. The germline CDR1 and CDR2 sequences are SEHNR and FQNEAQ (reference sequence). V gave up 4 bases and J gave up 3 bases; unmatched junction bases: 11. The CDR3 loop spans 16 amino acids. Profiled with immunoSEQ multiplex PCR; TCRdb holds only in-frame clones, not every one. The repertoire includes fewer than 300,000 clones, approximately 91% of them detected once, and 2.2% sits in the top ten. The sample originates from a study of blood T cell repertoires in COVID-19. The source material was peripheral blood. The source is a woman in her twenties or thirties with COVID-19, enrolled during active disease. The rearrangement uses TRBV7-9 and TRBJ2-7; TRBD2 agrees at 8 bases. The CDR3 DNA reads as TGTGCCAGCAGCTCCCGGGATCAGCGGGAGTTCTACGAGCAGTACTTC. It yields the protein CASSSRDQREFYEQYF. The full variable domain, its missing parts supplied by reference TRBV7-9 and TRBJ2-7, is DTGVSQNPRHKITKRGQNVTFRCDPISEHNRLYWYRQTLGQGPEFLTYFQNEAQLEKSRLLSDRFSAERPKGSFSTLEIQRTEQGDSAMYLCASSSRDQREFYEQYFGPGTRLTVT.